This T cell receptor (beta chain) was profiled in a study of blood T cell repertoires in COVID-19. Study details: The study drew acute and convalescent COVID-19 samples from the United States, Italy and Spain. PBMCs, B-cell-depleted T cells, or T cells provided the cDNA or gDNA that made up the material.

The germline gives CDR1 SGHVS, CDR2 FQNEAQ. Trimming shortened V by 3 bases and J by 1 base, and 6 bases separated the two germline ends. The CDR3 covers 13 residues. Original analysis: Estimates of nucleated cell counts were drawn from the amplification of reference gene primers. Clones were sequenced by immunoSEQ multiplex PCR, and TCRdb holds only the in-frame ones, with some missing. The DNA gave D and trimming, while V, J and clone size come from that table. The sample has under 95,000 clones; approximately 79% are singletons. Input material: peripheral blood. The TCR comes from an older man with acute or convalescent COVID-19. The J gene is TRBJ2-5, the V gene TRBV7-8; no reliable D call. CDR3 region: CASSLGTQETQYF. The CDR3 DNA reads as TGTGCCAGCAGCTTGGGCACCCAAGAGACCCAGTACTTC.